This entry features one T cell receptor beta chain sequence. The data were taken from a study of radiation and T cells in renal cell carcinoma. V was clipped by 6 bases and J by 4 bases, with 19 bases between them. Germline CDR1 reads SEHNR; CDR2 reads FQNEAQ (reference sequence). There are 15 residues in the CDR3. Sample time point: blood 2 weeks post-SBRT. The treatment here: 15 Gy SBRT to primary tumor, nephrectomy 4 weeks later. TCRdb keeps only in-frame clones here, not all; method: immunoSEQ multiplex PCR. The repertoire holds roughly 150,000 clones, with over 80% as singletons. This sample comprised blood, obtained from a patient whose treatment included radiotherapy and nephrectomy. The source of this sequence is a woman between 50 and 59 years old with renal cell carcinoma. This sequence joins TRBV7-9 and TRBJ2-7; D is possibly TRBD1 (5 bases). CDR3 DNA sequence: TGTGCCAGCAGGTCCCTTGTAGGGGCAGGGTACGAGCAGTACTTC. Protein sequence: CASRSLVGAGYEQYF.